The present TCR beta chain was sequenced within a study of T cell responses to AZD1222 COVID-19 vaccine. Sequencing was performed with immunoSEQ multiplex PCR; in TCRdb, only in-frame clones are kept and a portion is missing. Here the sample spans a few hundred thousand clones, 93% being singletons. This CDR3 has 13 residues. V lost 7 bases and J lost 2, with 11 bases in between. Germline CDR1 is MNHEY and CDR2 is SMNVEV (reference sequence). The gene calls are TRBV27 and TRBJ1-2; possibly TRBD1 for D (6 bases). The clonotype was recovered from an adult in good health. The specimen comprised peripheral blood, sampled on day 0 of AZD1222 vaccination. The DNA of the CDR3 is TGTGCCAGCACTAGGGGGAGAAACTATGGCTACACCTTC. Its translation: CASTRGRNYGYTF.